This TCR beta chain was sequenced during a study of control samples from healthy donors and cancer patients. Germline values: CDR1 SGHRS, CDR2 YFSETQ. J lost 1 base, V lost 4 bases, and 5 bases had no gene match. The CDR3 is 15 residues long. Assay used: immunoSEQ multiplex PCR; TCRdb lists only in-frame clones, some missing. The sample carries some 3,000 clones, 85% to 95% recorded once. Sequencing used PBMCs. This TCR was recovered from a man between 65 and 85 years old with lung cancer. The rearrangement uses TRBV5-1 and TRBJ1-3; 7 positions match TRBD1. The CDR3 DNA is TGCGCCAGCAGCATGCAGGGGGGTTCTGGAAACACCATATATTTT. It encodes CASSMQGGSGNTIYF. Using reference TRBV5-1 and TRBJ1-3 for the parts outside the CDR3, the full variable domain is KAGVTQTPRYLIKTRGQQVTLSCSPISGHRSVSWYQQTPGQGLQFLFEYFSETQRNKGNFPGRFSGRQFSNSRSEMNVSTLELGDSALYLCASSMQGGSGNTIYFGEGSWLTVV.